The clone carrying this T cell receptor (beta chain) was counted once. Use of 60 Vbeta and 13 Jbeta primers characterized the PCR. Produced via immunoSEQ multiplex PCR; TCRdb's table is partial and in-frame only. The sample gives about 130,000 clones, around 79% of which show up once; over 2% is in the top ten. This entry belongs to a study of cytomegalovirus exposure and HLA in healthy donors. The trim removed 5 bases at V and 3 bases at J, leaving 9 bases unmatched. Germline V gene data show CDR1 as MNHNS and CDR2 as SASEGT. This CDR3 contains 15 residues. The rearrangement uses TRBV6-1 and TRBJ1-2; 7 bases align to TRBD1. The clonotype was recovered from a woman between 35 and 50 years old in good health and CMV-seropositive. The sequenced sample consisted of PBMCs. CDR3 sequence reads: CASSSTGNGDYGYTF. Written as DNA, the CDR3 is TGTGCCAGCAGTTCGACAGGGAACGGCGACTATGGCTACACCTTC.